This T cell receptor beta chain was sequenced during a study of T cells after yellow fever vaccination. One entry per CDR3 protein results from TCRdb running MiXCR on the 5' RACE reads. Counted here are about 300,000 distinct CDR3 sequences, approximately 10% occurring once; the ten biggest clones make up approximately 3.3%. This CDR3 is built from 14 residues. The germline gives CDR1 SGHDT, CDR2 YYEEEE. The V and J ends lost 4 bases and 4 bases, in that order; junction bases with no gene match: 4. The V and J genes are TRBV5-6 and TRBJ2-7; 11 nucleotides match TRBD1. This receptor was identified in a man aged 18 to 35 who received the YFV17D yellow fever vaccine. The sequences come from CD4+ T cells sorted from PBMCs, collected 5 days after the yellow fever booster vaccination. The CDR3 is CASSKDRGLYEQYV. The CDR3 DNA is TGTGCCAGCAGCAAGGACAGGGGGCTGTACGAGCAGTACGTC.